These 16 T cell receptor beta chains were all obtained from the same sample, sequenced in a study of glioma-infiltrating T cells after dendritic cell vaccination. Stated time point: after dendritic cell vaccination, including at tumor progression/relapse. Clones were sequenced by immunoSEQ multiplex PCR, and TCRdb holds only the in-frame ones, with some missing. This table has 85,000 to 100,000 clones, roughly 77% appearing once. The sample consisted of blood, taken after dendritic cell vaccination. The source of these receptors is a human donor with glioblastoma.

The V and J genes are TRBV5-6 and TRBJ2-3; 10 bases map to TRBD2. The V gene end was trimmed by 4 bases and the J gene end by 4 bases; junction bases not matched to a gene: 9. This CDR3 contains 16 residues. The germline gives CDR1 SGHDT, CDR2 YYEEEE. The CDR3 region is CASSAPRTSGSDTQYF. The CDR3 coding sequence is TGTGCCAGCAGCGCCCCCAGGACTAGCGGATCAGATACGCAGTATTTT.

This clone was counted only a few times. The chain recombines TRBV2 with TRBJ1-1, with D tentatively TRBD1 (6 bases). There are 11 residues in the CDR3. Trimming removed 3 bases at V and 8 bases at J, with 7 bases between. CDR1 is SNHLY, CDR2 FYNNEI, per germline. For the CDR3, the DNA is TGTGCCAGCAGTGAGAGGGGGGAAGCTTTCTTT. Translation gives CASSERGEAFF. Full variable domain (missing parts from reference TRBV2 and TRBJ1-1): EPEVTQTPSHQVTQMGQEVILRCVPISNHLYFYWYRQILGQKVEFLVSFYNNEISEKSEIFDDQFSVERPDGSNFTLKIRSTKLEDSAMYFCASSERGEAFFGQGTRLTVV.

The genes are TRBV5-1 and TRBJ1-1; weak D call: TRBD1 (5 bases). Looked up from germline, CDR1 is SGHRS and CDR2 is YFSETQ. V was cut by 0 bases and J by 8 bases, with 17 bases left in between. The CDR3 consists of 15 residues. The CDR3 is CASSLAFGGATEAFF. CDR3 bases: TGCGCCAGCAGCTTGGCTTTCGGCGGGGCGACCGAAGCTTTCTTT.

CDR3 nucleotide sequence: TGTGGAATCGGGGAAAGCACAGATACGCAGTATTTT. This encodes CGIGESTDTQYF. The chain recombines TRBV10-3 with TRBJ2-3; maybe TRBD2 (5 bases). The CDR3 has 12 residues. CDR1 and CDR2 (germline): ENHRY, SYGVKD.

In the case of this clone: Compared with germline, one end of the junction differs, possibly owing to a read error. This chain connects TRBV20-1 to TRBJ1-1; 10 bases line up with TRBD1. The CDR3 runs 10 residues. Germline lookup yields CDR1 DFQATT and CDR2 SNEGSKA (reference sequence). The CDR3 DNA follows: TGCAGTGCCCTGGACAGGGGGTGGGTCTTT. Its translation is CSALDRGWVF.

The rearrangement uses TRBV7-9 and TRBJ2-5, with D maybe TRBD2 (6 bases). V lost 5 bases to trimming and J lost 2 bases, with 21 bases between them. Germline V gene sequence: CDR1 SEHNR, CDR2 FQNEAQ (reference sequence). CDR3 length: 17 residues. CDR3 in DNA: TGTGCCAGCAGCGTTACGTCGAGATTAGCGGCACAAGAGACCCAGTACTTC. As protein: CASSVTSRLAAQETQYF.

This chain connects TRBV19 to TRBJ1-2, with 7 bases identical to TRBD1. The CDR3 runs to 14 residues. V gave up 3 bases and J gave up 3 bases; unmatched junction bases: 4. Germline V lookup: CDR1 LNHDA, CDR2 SQIVND (reference sequence). Here the CDR3 DNA reads TGTGCCAGTAGTATGGGACAGTCAGACTATGGCTACACCTTC. Protein product: CASSMGQSDYGYTF.

The gene calls are TRBV2 and TRBJ1-1; possible D gene TRBD1, 5 bases. V was trimmed by 1 base and J by 4 bases, leaving 7 bases between them. The CDR3 runs 13 residues. Germline CDR1 and CDR2: SNHLY and FYNNEI. The CDR3 is CASSEGRATEAFF. The CDR3 DNA is TGTGCCAGCAGTGAAGGCAGGGCCACTGAAGCTTTCTTT.

This chain connects TRBV14 to TRBJ1-2; TRBD1 is a possible D gene (5 bases). The CDR3 is 13 residues long. Germline V gives CDR1 SGHDN, CDR2 FVKESK. V gave up 4 bases and J gave up 6 bases, with 12 bases separating them. CDR3: CASSPRWGDGYTF. As DNA, the CDR3 is TGTGCCAGCAGCCCCCGGTGGGGGGATGGCTACACCTTC.

The genes are TRBV13 and TRBJ1-3, with no clear D. CDR1 is PRHDT and CDR2 is FYEKMQ in the germline V gene (reference sequence). Trimming cost V 2 bases and J 4 bases, with 6 bases left between them. This CDR3 spans 13 amino acids. CDR3 sequence: CASSLPGGNTIYF. The CDR3 nucleotides are TGTGCCAGCAGCTTACCAGGCGGAAACACCATATATTTT.

This rearrangement joins TRBV25-1 to TRBJ1-5, with 8 bases that match TRBD1. Germline CDR1 is MGHDK and CDR2 is SYGVNS. V lost 3 bases, J lost 5 bases, and 6 bases stayed unmatched. The CDR3 runs 15 residues. CDR3 sequence reads: CASSDPGTGHQPQHF. CDR3 nucleotide sequence: TGTGCCAGCAGTGACCCCGGGACAGGCCATCAGCCCCAGCATTTT.

This clone came up once. This chain connects TRBV5-8 to TRBJ1-2, with 8 bases matching TRBD1. CDR1 and CDR2 (germline): SGHTS, YDEGEE. This CDR3 comprises 15 residues. Unmatched junction bases numbered 6, after V lost 4 bases and J lost 1 base. CDR3 in DNA: TGTGCCAGCAGCGGAAGGACAGGGAATAACTATGGCTACACCTTC. This codes for CASSGRTGNNYGYTF.

This sequence joins TRBV10-2 and TRBJ2-7, with TRBD1 identical over 9 bases. The CDR3 contains 16 residues. After removal of 2 bases from V and 2 bases from J, the junction contained 7 bases not matched to a gene. CDR1 and CDR2 (germline): WSHSY, SAAADI. CDR3 in amino acids: CASSEPGTGSPYEQYV. As DNA, the CDR3 is TGCGCCAGCAGTGAGCCCGGGACAGGGTCCCCCTACGAGCAGTACGTC.

This chain links TRBV4-2 with TRBJ1-1, with TRBD1 as a possible D gene (6 bases). Germline CDR1 LGHNA, CDR2 YNFKEQ. V shed 0 bases and J shed 1 base, with 9 bases lying between them. The CDR3 runs 15 residues. The CDR3 DNA sequence: TGTGCCAGCAGCCAAGAGACAGGTTCGAACACTGAAGCTTTCTTT. Translated: CASSQETGSNTEAFF.

The chain carries TRBV7-7 and TRBJ2-5; TRBD2 might be the D (7 bases). CDR1 SSHAT and CDR2 FNYEAQ come from the germline V gene (reference sequence). The CDR3 is 15 residues long. V lost 5 bases and J lost 4, with 17 bases in between. The CDR3 loop reads CASSRGALGGETQYF. Here the CDR3 DNA reads TGTGCCAGCAGCCGGGGGGCCTTGGGGGGAGAGACCCAGTACTTC. Full variable domain (remainder filled in from reference TRBV7-7 and TRBJ2-5): GAGVSQSPRYKVTKRGQDVTLRCDPISSHATLYWYQQALGQGPEFLTYFNYEAQPDKSGLPSDRFSAERPEGSISTLTIQRTEQRDSAMYRCASSRGALGGETQYFGPGTRLLVL.

This clone has only a few counts. The V call is TRBV19, the J call TRBJ2-2; TRBD1 might be the D (5 bases). Looked up from germline, CDR1 is LNHDA and CDR2 is SQIVND (reference sequence). The CDR3 contains 13 residues. The V end was cut by 2 bases, the J end by 6 bases, with 7 bases between. CDR3 sequence reads: CASSIQGPGELFF. CDR3 DNA: TGTGCCAGTAGTATACAGGGCCCCGGGGAGCTGTTTTTT.